This T cell receptor beta chain was retrieved from a study of blood T cell repertoires in COVID-19. The V gene's germline CDR1 is SNHLY and CDR2 FYNNEI. CDR3 length equals 16 residues. V shed 2 bases and J 1 base; nucleotides not matched to a gene: 5. Data came from immunoSEQ multiplex PCR; TCRdb stores just in-frame clones and leaves some out. The table records some 150,000 clones, about 88% of them present only once. This chain uses TRBV2 with TRBJ1-5, with 7 bases fitting TRBD1. The TCR originated in a human donor with acute or convalescent COVID-19. The donor label of this sample is uncertain. Sample: peripheral blood. This chain's CDR3 is CASSEQGGRSNQPQHF. Here the CDR3 DNA reads TGTGCCAGCAGTGAACAGGGGGGTCGGAGCAATCAGCCCCAGCATTTT.